One and the same sample provided the 24 T cell receptor beta chains below, sequenced in a study of CD8+CD57+ T cells in acquired aplastic anemia. According to the study, genomic DNA was the template for TCR beta VDJ and CDR3 profiling. TCRdb re-called the reads with MiXCR, one entry per CDR3 protein. The sample records around 200,000 distinct CDR3 sequences, 48% being singletons. Selection for sequencing was limited to patients who had shown CD8+CD57+ cell expansion by flow cytometry. Sequencing used sorted CD4+, CD8+, or CD8+CD57+ T cells (not recorded which) from PBMCs. These receptors all stem from a human donor with aplastic anemia.

This chain links TRBV13 with TRBJ2-7; tentatively, D is TRBD1 or TRBD2 (5 bases each). V was pared by 0 bases and J by 2 bases, with 8 bases between. Germline V gene lookup returns CDR1 PRHDT and CDR2 FYEKMQ (reference sequence). This CDR3 is 14 amino acids long. The CDR3 bases are TGTGCCAGCAGCTTAGGCGGGGCTACCTACGAGCAGTACTTC. It is translated as CASSLGGATYEQYF.

J is TRBJ1-5 and V is TRBV12-3 or TRBV12-4; the D is unclear. This CDR3 is built from 14 residues. V shed 3 bases and J shed 5 bases, with 11 bases lying between them. The DNA of the CDR3 is TGTGCCAGCAGTTTTGCGGGGTTCCATCAGCCCCAGCATTTT. Protein product: CASSFAGFHQPQHF.

This clonotype was seen many times. The CDR3 reads CAITKQGGNTIYF. Here the CDR3 DNA reads TGTGCCATCACAAAACAGGGAGGAAACACCATATATTTT. The V and J genes are TRBV6-1 and TRBJ1-3, with a weak D call TRBD1 (6 bases). V gave up 10 bases and J gave up 4 bases, with 14 bases separating them. Germline CDR1 is MNHNS and CDR2 is SASEGT. The CDR3 sequence is 13 residues long.

The CDR3, as DNA: TGCAGCGTTGAGGCGGACTCCTACGAGCAGTACTTC. This encodes CSVEADSYEQYF. This sequence joins TRBV29-1 and TRBJ2-7, with D unresolved. This CDR3 spans 12 amino acids. Between the trimmed V and J ends, which lost 3 bases and 0 bases, there was a span of 6 bases. In germline, CDR1 is SQVTM, CDR2 ANQGSEA.

This clonotype appeared a few times. Given a much more abundant clone one base away, this may be a read error. The J gene is TRBJ2-5, the V gene TRBV6-4; D possibly corresponds to TRBD2 (6 bases). Germline CDR1 and CDR2: MRHNA and SNTAGT. This CDR3 contains 13 residues. This chain's CDR3 is CAGSPGGYETQYF. In nucleotides, the CDR3 is TGTGCCGGCAGTCCCGGGGGATATGAGACCCAGTACTTC.

This clonotype was recorded at least ten times. The gene calls are TRBV19 and TRBJ1-2; D may be TRBD1 (6 bases). Germline assignment: CDR1 LNHDA and CDR2 SQIVND (reference sequence). CDR3 size: 16 residues. V was cut by 6 bases and J by 2 bases, with 19 bases left in between. CDR3 protein: CASRRNSGGANYGYTF. The CDR3 nucleotides read TGTGCCAGTAGGAGGAACTCTGGGGGCGCGAACTATGGCTACACCTTC.

The rearrangement uses TRBV20-1 and TRBJ2-7; 8 bases match TRBD1. Germline V gene data show CDR1 as DFQATT and CDR2 as SNEGSKA (reference sequence). The V segment lost 6 bases and the J segment 2 bases; nucleotides outside the gene matches: 9. The length of the CDR3 is 14 residues. CDR3 residues: CSATQTGVAYEQYF. Written as DNA, the CDR3 is TGCAGTGCCACCCAGACAGGGGTCGCCTACGAGCAGTACTTC.

This clonotype was observed at least ten times. The chain recombines TRBV9 with TRBJ2-7; no clear D. The CDR3 extends over 10 amino acids. Trimming left V 4 bases short and J 9 bases short, with 8 bases between. Per germline, CDR1 SGDLS and CDR2 YYNGEE. The CDR3 here is CASSPRRQYF. For the CDR3, the DNA is TGTGCCAGCAGCCCGAGAAGGCAGTACTTC.

The chain has TRBV4-1 and TRBJ1-2; TRBD1 is a possible D gene (5 bases). This CDR3 comprises 16 residues. Germline assignment: CDR1 MGHRA and CDR2 YSYEKL. The V end was cut by 0 bases, the J end by 0 bases, with 11 bases between. CDR3 amino acids: CASSQDPGTTNYGYTF. CDR3 bases: TGCGCCAGCAGCCAAGACCCAGGGACTACTAACTATGGCTACACCTTC.

The genes are TRBV9 and TRBJ1-6, with D possibly matching TRBD1 (5 bases). From germline, CDR1 is SGDLS and CDR2 YYNGEE. CDR3 length equals 15 residues. The ends were cut back, 6 bases at V and 0 bases at J, with 10 bases in the middle. The CDR3 region has the DNA TGTGCCAGCACCGCAGGGAGCTCCTATAATTCACCCCTCCACTTT. It translates to CASTAGSSYNSPLHF.

This chain joins TRBV12-3 or TRBV12-4 and TRBJ2-7; 9 bases match TRBD1. Trimming cost V 10 bases and J 0 bases; bases outside gene matches: 4. This CDR3 spans 13 amino acids. The DNA of the CDR3 is TGTGCCATTCGGGACAGGGACTCCTACGAGCAGTACTTC. Residues: CAIRDRDSYEQYF.

This clonotype was seen ten or more times. The chain links TRBV5-6 to TRBJ2-7; maybe TRBD1 (5 bases). The CDR3 totals 12 residues. The germline V gene encodes CDR1 SGHDT and CDR2 YYEEEE. Trimming stripped 2 bases from V and 6 bases from J, with 9 bases between. The CDR3 DNA reads as TGTGCCAGCAGCTTTGCCAGGGCCGAGCAGTACTTC. Protein sequence: CASSFARAEQYF.

The chain recombines TRBV29-1 with TRBJ2-3, with 7 bases lining up with TRBD2. The germline gives CDR1 SQVTM, CDR2 ANQGSEA. The CDR3 has 13 residues. V trimming: 8 bases; J trimming: 0 bases; junction bases outside the gene matches: 5. CDR3 DNA: TGCAGCAGTCAGCGGGATAGCACAGATACGCAGTATTTT. This encodes CSSQRDSTDTQYF.

This clonotype has at least ten counts. This rearrangement joins TRBV4-1 to TRBJ2-1; TRBD2 matches 10 bases. V was pared by 2 bases and J by 7 bases, with 8 bases of the junction left unmatched. Looked up from germline, CDR1 is MGHRA and CDR2 is YSYEKL. The CDR3 has 16 residues. Here the CDR3 reads CASSQNPSGGWNEQFF. The DNA of the CDR3 is TGCGCCAGCAGCCAAAATCCTAGCGGGGGTTGGAATGAGCAGTTCTTC.

The J gene is TRBJ2-1, the V gene TRBV7-2; 7 bases fit TRBD2. The V gene end was trimmed by 4 bases and the J gene end by 15 bases; junction bases not matched to a gene: 9. In germline, CDR1 is SGHTA, CDR2 FQGNSA. The CDR3 is 12 residues long. The CDR3 spells CASSSARGEVFF. CDR3 nucleotides: TGTGCCAGCAGCTCCGCACGGGGGGAGGTGTTCTTC.

Remarks on this clonotype: The CDR3 does not end in the conserved phenylalanine or tryptophan, so this is likely a read error. The chain carries TRBV12-3 or TRBV12-4 and TRBJ1-1; D perhaps matches TRBD1 (6 bases). V was cut by 3 bases and J by 2 bases, with 10 bases left in between. This CDR3 has 14 amino acids. The CDR3: CASSFDRINTEAFL. CDR3 bases: TGTGCCAGCAGTTTTGACAGGATAAACACTGAAGCTTTCCTT.

V and J are TRBV9 and TRBJ2-1; D unclear. In germline, CDR1 is SGDLS, CDR2 YYNGEE. The CDR3 loop spans 12 amino acids. The V and J ends lost 0 bases and 9 bases respectively, with 7 bases between them. The CDR3, as DNA: TGTGCCAGCAGCGTAGTGGGCGGTGAGCAGTTCTTC. It yields the protein CASSVVGGEQFF.

This chain joins TRBV19 and TRBJ1-1, with TRBD1 identical over 9 bases. Unmatched junction bases numbered 4, after V lost 10 bases and J lost 1 base. Germline V lookup: CDR1 LNHDA, CDR2 SQIVND (reference sequence). The CDR3 has 13 amino acids. The CDR3 bases are TGTGCCACCCAGACAGGGGGGAACACTGAAGCTTTCTTT. The encoded protein is CATQTGGNTEAFF. Supplemented by reference TRBV19 and TRBJ1-1, the full variable domain reads DGGITQSPKYLFRKEGQNVTLSCEQNLNHDAMYWYRQDPGQGLRLIYYSQIVNDFQKGDIAEGYSVSREKKESFPLTVTSAQKNPTAFYLCATQTGGNTEAFFGQGTRLTVV.

The chain combines TRBV7-6 with TRBJ2-7; 9 bases fit TRBD1. CDR3 size: 14 residues. From germline, CDR1 is SGHVS and CDR2 FNYEAQ. V was clipped by 5 bases and J by 1 base; unmatched bases: 3. CDR3 residues: CASSGGTGSYEQYF. As DNA, the CDR3 is TGTGCCAGCAGCGGGGGGACAGGGTCCTACGAGCAGTACTTC.

The table lists this clonotype with many counts. The J gene is TRBJ1-1, the V gene TRBV12-3 or TRBV12-4; tentative D call: TRBD1 (6 bases). V dropped 6 bases and J dropped 0 bases, with 14 bases sitting between them. The CDR3 contains 15 residues. CDR3 bases: TGTGCCAGCAGGTACAGGGACGGGGTGAACACTGAAGCTTTCTTT. It encodes CASRYRDGVNTEAFF.

This chain uses TRBV10-3 with TRBJ1-2, with D possibly being TRBD1 (6 bases). The CDR3 totals 14 residues. Germline V gives CDR1 ENHRY, CDR2 SYGVKD. Trimming cost V 6 bases and J 2 bases, with 13 bases left between them. DNA of the CDR3: TGTGCCATCAGATGGACAGAGACGAACTATGGCTACACCTTC. It translates to CAIRWTETNYGYTF.

Comments on this clonotype: A much more abundant neighbour one base away suggests this may be a read error. The gene calls are TRBV20-1 and TRBJ1-4, with TRBD1 as a possible D gene (6 bases). Germline V CDR1 and CDR2: DFQATT, SNEGSKA (reference sequence). The CDR3 covers 14 residues. This chain's CDR3 is CSVWEGEPYKKLLF. As DNA, the CDR3 is TGCAGTGTGTGGGAGGGGGAACCCTATAAAAAACTGCTTTTT.

The J gene is TRBJ2-7, the V gene TRBV19; unclear D gene. The CDR3 has 15 amino acids. Trimming took off 1 base at V and 2 bases at J, with 12 bases between the two ends. The germline V gene encodes CDR1 LNHDA and CDR2 SQIVND (reference sequence). The chain's CDR3 is CASSIVGGMAYEQYF. The CDR3 region has the DNA TGTGCCAGTAGTATAGTCGGCGGTATGGCCTACGAGCAGTACTTC. Based on the CDR3 plus reference TRBV19 and TRBJ2-7, the full variable domain is DGGITQSPKYLFRKEGQNVTLSCEQNLNHDAMYWYRQDPGQGLRLIYYSQIVNDFQKGDIAEGYSVSREKKESFPLTVTSAQKNPTAFYLCASSIVGGMAYEQYFGPGTRLTVT.

This chain links TRBV10-3 with TRBJ2-3; TRBD2 matches 14 bases. This CDR3 spans 17 amino acids. The germline V gene has CDR1 ENHRY and CDR2 SYGVKD. Losses at the gene ends were 10 bases for V and 3 bases for J; bases not matched to a gene: 12. The CDR3 nucleotides read TGTGCCACCAGGGGCGCGGGACTAGCGGGGGCGACAGATACGCAGTATTTT. As protein: CATRGAGLAGATDTQYF.